The following is a T cell receptor beta chain sequence with its context. Its antigen is not yet known. One base away there is no much larger clone; base qualities are not given. The sample contains more than one DNA sequence encoding this CDR3. CDR1 and CDR2 (SGHTA, FQGNSA) derive from the germline V gene. The cysteine opens and the phenylalanine closes a CDR3 of 15 amino acids. Just the 45-base CDR3 DNA is kept, in frame starting at base 1. Trimming leaves V shorter by 5 bases and J shorter by 3 bases, with the junction holding 9 bases beyond the gene matches. Genomic DNA was isolated using the Qiagen DNeasy kit from unsorted PBMCs as well as from negatively selected CD4+ and CD8+ fractions. Using primers that anneal to V and J segments, immunoSEQ multiplex PCR amplified the TCR beta CDR3 regions. A synthetic immune receptor repertoire was used to minimize amplification bias, and any residual bias was removed computationally once sequencing was done. The study's own analysis went as follows. Custom Python scripts were used to quantify repertoire diversity as the Shannon entropy index. Unsorted, CD4+ and CD8+ repertoires were examined separately, except in combined analyses, for which CD4+ and CD8+ sequences were merged in silico. A clone counted as expanded when the clone's frequency after treatment rose at least 2-fold relative to C1D1, and clones undetected at baseline were given a pseudocount of 0.5. Clones with 0 or 1 copy at C1D1 were defined as singleton clones, while clones with 2 or more copies were defined as non-singleton clones. By matching protein sequences in sorted samples from the same patient, clones expanded in unsorted samples were annotated as CD4+, CD8+ or unknown. Wilcoxon tests on paired samples were used to test diversity changes from C1D1 to C4D1. Drawn from immuneACCESS, this table holds only the in-frame rearrangements with V and J called that TCRdb kept. Clones are partly lost; checked studies trace under half to an unresolved V gene and leave the rest unexplained. The DNA gave D and trimming, while V, J and clone size come from that table. This sample gives some 90,000 clones in total; about nine tenths of them show up just once. The leading ten clones occupy under 3% of the sample.

The sample's time point, from its label and the paper: cycle 2 day 1 (C2D1) of nivolumab. Relapse after autologous stem cell transplantation had occurred in all trial patients, and cohorts A, B and C were distinguished by prior brentuximab vedotin exposure. The trial cohort was composed of about 58 patients with relapsed/refractory classical Hodgkin lymphoma, for whom complete response, partial response or progressive disease was recorded as best overall response. In the multi-cohort phase II CheckMate 205 trial, trial patients received single-agent nivolumab. An independent review committee assessed best overall response by applying the 2007 International Working Group response criteria. Trial PBMCs were obtained immediately prior to nivolumab initiation (C1D1) and on therapy at cycle 2 day 1 and cycle 4 day 1. Peripheral blood was collected in 8 mL Vacutainer Cell Preparation Tubes, from which PBMCs were isolated by centrifugation and then cryopreserved.

This sample was taken from a study of PD-1 blockade in classical Hodgkin lymphoma (dated by TCRdb to 2018 to 2020). In the study overall: Nivolumab dosing was 3 mg/kg intravenously every 2 weeks, continuing until either disease progression or unacceptable toxicity. To define a peripheral blood immune signature of response to PD-1 blockade in classical Hodgkin lymphoma, the study combined TCR beta sequencing with CyTOF.

Broader findings and caveats from the paper: Newly diagnosed patients were reported to have lower baseline TCR diversity than healthy donors, and relapsed/refractory patients were reported to have lower baseline TCR diversity still. Diversity was lower in patients who began nivolumab less than 1 year after ASCT, so these patients were left out of later analyses to avoid confounding by immune reconstitution. A significant rise by C4D1 was seen in CD4+ but not CD8+ TCR diversity (p=0.0027 vs p=0.16), with the rise being most apparent in complete responders (p=0.02). The study covered only a single clinical trial cohort, and the causes of the repertoire differences, possibly disease activity or prior therapy, were still not defined. Baseline diversity similar to that of newly diagnosed patients was observed in trial patients achieving complete response, whereas significantly lower diversity was observed in partial responders and progressors.

The sequence came from a human donor with classical Hodgkin lymphoma. The specimen comprised peripheral blood mononuclear cells (PBMCs), sampled before the second cycle of nivolumab. This sequence uses TRBV7-2 and TRBJ1-1, and TRBD1 aligns with 7 junction nucleotides. The nucleotide sequence is given as TGTGCCAGCAGCCCTCGACAGGGAATAGACACTGAAGCTTTCTTT. Translated, this is CASSPRQGIDTEAFF.